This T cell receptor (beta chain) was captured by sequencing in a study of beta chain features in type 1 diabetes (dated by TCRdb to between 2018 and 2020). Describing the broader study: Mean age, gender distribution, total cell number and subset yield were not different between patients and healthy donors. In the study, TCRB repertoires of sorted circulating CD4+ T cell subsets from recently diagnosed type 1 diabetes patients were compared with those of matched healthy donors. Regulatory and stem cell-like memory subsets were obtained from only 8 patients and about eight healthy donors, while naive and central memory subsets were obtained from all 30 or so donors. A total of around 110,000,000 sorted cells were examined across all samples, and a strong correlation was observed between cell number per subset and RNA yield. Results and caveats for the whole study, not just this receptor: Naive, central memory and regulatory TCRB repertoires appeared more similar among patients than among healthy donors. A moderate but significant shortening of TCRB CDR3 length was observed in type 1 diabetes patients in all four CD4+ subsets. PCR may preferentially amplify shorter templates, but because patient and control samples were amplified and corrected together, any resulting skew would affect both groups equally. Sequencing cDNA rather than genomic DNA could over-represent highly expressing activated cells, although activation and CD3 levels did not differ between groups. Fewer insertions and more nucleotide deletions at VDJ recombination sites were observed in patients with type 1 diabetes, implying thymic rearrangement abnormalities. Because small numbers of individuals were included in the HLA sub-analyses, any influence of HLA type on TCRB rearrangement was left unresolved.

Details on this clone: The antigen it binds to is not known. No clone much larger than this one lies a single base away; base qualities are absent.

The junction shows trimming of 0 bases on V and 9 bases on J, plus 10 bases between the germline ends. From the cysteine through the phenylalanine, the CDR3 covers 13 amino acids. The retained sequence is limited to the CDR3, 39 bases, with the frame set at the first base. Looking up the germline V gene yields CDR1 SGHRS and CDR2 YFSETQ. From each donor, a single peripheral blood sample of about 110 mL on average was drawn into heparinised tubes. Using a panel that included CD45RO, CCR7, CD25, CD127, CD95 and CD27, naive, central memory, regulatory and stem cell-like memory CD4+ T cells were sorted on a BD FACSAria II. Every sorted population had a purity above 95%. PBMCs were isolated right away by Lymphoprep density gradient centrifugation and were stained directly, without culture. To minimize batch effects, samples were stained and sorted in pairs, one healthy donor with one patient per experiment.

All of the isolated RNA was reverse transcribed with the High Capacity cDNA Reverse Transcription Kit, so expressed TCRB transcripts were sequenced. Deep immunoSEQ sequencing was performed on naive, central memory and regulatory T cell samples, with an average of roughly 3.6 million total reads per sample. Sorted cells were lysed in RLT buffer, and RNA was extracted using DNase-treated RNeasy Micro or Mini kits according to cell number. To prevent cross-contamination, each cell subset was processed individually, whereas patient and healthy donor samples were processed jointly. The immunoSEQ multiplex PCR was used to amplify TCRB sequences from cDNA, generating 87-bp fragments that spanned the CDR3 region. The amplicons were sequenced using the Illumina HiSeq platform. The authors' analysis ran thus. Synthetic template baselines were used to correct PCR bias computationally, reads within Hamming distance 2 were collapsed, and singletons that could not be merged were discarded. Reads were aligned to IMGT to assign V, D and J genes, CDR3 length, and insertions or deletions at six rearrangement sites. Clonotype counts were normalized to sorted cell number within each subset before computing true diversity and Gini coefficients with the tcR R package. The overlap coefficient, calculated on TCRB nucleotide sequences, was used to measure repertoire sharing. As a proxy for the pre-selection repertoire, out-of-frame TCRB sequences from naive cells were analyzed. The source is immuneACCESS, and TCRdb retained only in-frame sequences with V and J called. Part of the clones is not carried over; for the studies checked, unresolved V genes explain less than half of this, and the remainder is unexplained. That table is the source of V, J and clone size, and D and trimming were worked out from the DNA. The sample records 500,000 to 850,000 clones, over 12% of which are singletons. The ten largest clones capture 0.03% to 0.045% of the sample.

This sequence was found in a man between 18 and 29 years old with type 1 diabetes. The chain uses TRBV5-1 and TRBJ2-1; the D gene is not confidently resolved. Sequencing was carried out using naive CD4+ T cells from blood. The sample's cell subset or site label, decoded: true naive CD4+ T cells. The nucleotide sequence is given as TGCGCCAGCAGCTTGGGCCCGTCTGGTGAGCAGTTCTTC. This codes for CASSLGPSGEQFF.